The entry that follows covers one TCR beta chain sequence. The antigen is not known. Sorting of CD4+ naive, central memory, regulatory and stem cell-like memory cells was performed via CD45RO/CCR7/CD25/CD127/CD95/CD27. The whole isolated RNA underwent reverse transcription, so sequencing captured expressed TCRB transcripts. Read counts averaged around 3.5 million for samples of naive, central memory and regulatory T cells. The protocol was immunoSEQ multiplex PCR, while the TCRdb copy is restricted to in-frame clones and leaves out a portion. The sample contains around 600,000 clones, 9.5% to 15% of which appear only once. The source of the sample is a study of beta chain features in type 1 diabetes. The CDR3 extends over 13 amino acids. Germline loops: CDR1 SEHNR, CDR2 FQNEAQ (reference sequence). Trimming stripped 0 bases from V and 7 bases from J, with 9 bases between. Study results and limitations: Patients showed naive, central memory and Treg TCRB repertoires that appeared more similar than those of healthy donors. Shortening that was moderate but significant affected the TCRB CDR3s of Type 1 diabetes patients in all four CD4+ subsets.

The sequencing input was naive CD4+ T cells from blood. This chain uses TRBV7-9 with TRBJ1-1; D uncertain. This clonotype originated in a man aged 25-40 years with type 1 diabetes. The CDR3 loop is CASSLAGSHEAFF. In DNA, the CDR3 is TGTGCCAGCAGCTTAGCAGGTTCCCATGAAGCTTTCTTT.